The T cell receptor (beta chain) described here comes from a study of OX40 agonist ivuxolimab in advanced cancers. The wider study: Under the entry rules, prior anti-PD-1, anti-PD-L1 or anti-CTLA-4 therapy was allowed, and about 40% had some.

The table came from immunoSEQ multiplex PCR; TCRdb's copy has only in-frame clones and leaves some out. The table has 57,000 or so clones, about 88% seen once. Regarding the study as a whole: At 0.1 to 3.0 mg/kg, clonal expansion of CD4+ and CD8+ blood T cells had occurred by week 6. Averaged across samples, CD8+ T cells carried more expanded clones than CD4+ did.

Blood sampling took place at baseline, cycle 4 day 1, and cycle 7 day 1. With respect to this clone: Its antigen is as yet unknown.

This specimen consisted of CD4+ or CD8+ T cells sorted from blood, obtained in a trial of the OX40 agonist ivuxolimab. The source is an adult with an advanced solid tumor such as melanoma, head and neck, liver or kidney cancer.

The CDR3 sequence: CASSLAGGYEQYF. The CDR3 coding sequence is TGTGCCAGCAGCTTAGCGGGGGGCTACGAGCAGTACTTC. The chain employs TRBV7-8 and TRBJ2-7, with D possibly matching TRBD2 (6 bases). Trimming pared 0 bases from V and 3 bases from J, leaving 6 bases between. The CDR3 runs 13 residues. The germline gives CDR1 SGHVS, CDR2 FQNEAQ.